These 5 T cell receptor beta chains were sequenced from one sample in a study of regulatory T cells in long-lasting Graves disease. Described time point: persistent/refractory GD, antithyroid drugs over 5 years with positive TRAb. Extracted PBMC RNA gave rise to the TCR library. Combining iRepertoire HTBI primers with Arm-PCR of CDR3 regions, the authors built TCR beta libraries. TCRdb re-analysed the multiplex PCR reads in MiXCR, keeping a single row per CDR3 protein. Of 390,000 or so distinct CDR3 sequences detected, roughly 24% appear once; the ten largest clones hold 25% to 30%. The material sequenced was peripheral blood mononuclear cells (PBMCs), taken when the disease was refractory, from a patient treated with antithyroid drugs. Receptors originate from a woman aged 35 to 49 with Graves disease.

Concerning this clonotype itself: A much larger clonotype is one base distant, so this may be a read error. V and J are TRBV20-1 and TRBJ1-1, with D perhaps matching TRBD1 (5 bases). Per germline, CDR1 DFQATT and CDR2 SNEGSKA (reference sequence). CDR3 length: 13 amino acids. V gave up 3 bases and J gave up 9 bases, with 17 bases separating them. CDR3 nucleotide sequence: TGCAGTGCTAGTAGGGTGGTGGGGCTTAAAGCTTTCTTT. Its translation: CSASRVVGLKAFF.

This clonotype occurred a few times. This rearrangement joins TRBV19 to TRBJ2-1; 8 bases line up with TRBD2. Germline V gene sequence: CDR1 LNHDA, CDR2 SQIVND (reference sequence). The CDR3 has 13 residues. Losses at the gene ends were 9 bases for V and 4 bases for J; bases not matched to a gene: 5. The CDR3 DNA reads TGTGCCAGCGGGGTAGCGGGATACAATGAGCAGTTCTTC. The encoded protein is CASGVAGYNEQFF.

This clonotype has a count of ten or more. V and J are TRBV2 and TRBJ1-5; 7 bases align to TRBD1. After removal of 8 bases from V and 5 bases from J, the junction contained 9 bases not matched to a gene. Germline-derived CDR1 and CDR2 are SNHLY and FYNNEI. The CDR3 runs to 14 residues. CDR3 loop: CASAVEGGHQPQHF. CDR3 nucleotides: TGTGCCAGCGCAGTTGAAGGGGGCCATCAGCCCCAGCATTTT.

This clonotype was counted a few times. The V and J genes are TRBV6-1 and TRBJ2-1, with 10 bases that match TRBD2. Germline V gene lookup returns CDR1 MNHNS and CDR2 SASEGT. J lost 6 bases, V lost 4 bases, and 9 bases had no gene match. The CDR3 consists of 16 residues. CDR3 residues: CASSGGAGGPGNEQFF. DNA for the CDR3: TGTGCCAGCAGTGGAGGAGCGGGAGGGCCGGGCAATGAGCAGTTCTTC.

The chain joins TRBV20-1 to TRBJ1-2; 7 nucleotides agree with TRBD1. CDR1 is DFQATT, CDR2 SNEGSKA, per germline (reference sequence). The CDR3 length is 15 residues. The J segment lost 3 bases and the V segment lost 4 bases, leaving 11 bases of the junction unmatched. The CDR3 loop is CSAKEGGTVYYGYTF. CDR3 nucleotides: TGCAGTGCTAAAGAGGGTGGGACAGTTTACTATGGCTACACCTTC.